This T cell receptor beta chain originates from a study of sequential checkpoint blockade in melanoma. Study in general: Arm A got nivolumab then ipilimumab; arm B the reverse, 1:1.

The CDR3 is made up of 16 amino acids. Germline V lookup: CDR1 LNHDA, CDR2 SQIVND (reference sequence). J lost 2 bases, V lost 8 bases, and 10 bases had no gene match. Generated by immunoSEQ multiplex PCR, the TCRdb table keeps only in-frame clones and is missing some. The data contain around 9,600 clones, more than 55% of them singletons. Treatment specified: randomized to nivolumab then ipilimumab (arm A) or the reverse (arm B). DNA-damaging chemotherapy had not been given to any patient beforehand. Sorted cells were live CD3+CD8+, lacking CD19 and CD56, from PBMCs. The receptor was derived from a human donor with melanoma. Sequencing used CD8+ T cells sorted from blood (inferred from file names), obtained from a patient given nivolumab and ipilimumab in sequence. The chain is built from TRBV19 and TRBJ2-3; 10 bases fit TRBD2. The CDR3 is CASVKSGLAITDTQYF. In nucleotides, the CDR3 is TGTGCCAGTGTTAAATCGGGACTAGCGATCACAGATACGCAGTATTTT.